This T cell receptor beta chain is drawn from a study of glioma-infiltrating T cells. The iRepertoire nested amplicon-rescue multiplex PCR amplified TCR alpha and beta CDR3s from RNA. Via MiXCR, TCRdb re-called the multiplex PCR reads, giving one row per CDR3 protein. Among tens of thousands of distinct CDR3 sequences listed, approximately 42% were seen once. Trimming removed 5 bases from V and 7 bases from J, with 14 bases in between. Germline values: CDR1 SGHTA, CDR2 FQGTGA. CDR3 length: 14 amino acids. Sequencing was carried out using glioma tissue, nonneoplastic brain tissue, or PBMCs (not recorded which). This TCR came from a human donor with low-grade glioma or glioblastoma, undergoing nonglioma brain surgery, or in good health (not recorded which). The chain has TRBV7-3 and TRBJ2-2; no clear D. The chain's CDR3 is CASSLNSLGGELFF. The CDR3 DNA follows: TGTGCCAGCAGCCTCAACTCCTTGGGCGGGGAGCTGTTTTTT.